The clone carrying this T cell receptor (beta chain) was observed once. Looked up from germline, CDR1 is MNHEY and CDR2 is SMNVEV (reference sequence). This CDR3 has 16 residues. V was trimmed by 5 bases and J by 7 bases, leaving 21 bases between them. Here immunoSEQ multiplex PCR was the method, and the copy in TCRdb shows in-frame clones only, minus some. The sample holds around 430,000 clones, around 79% seen once. This entry is derived from a study of shared clonotypes between healthy human individuals. The sequenced sample was PBMCs. The source of this sequence is a woman between 35 and 50 years old in good health. Some clones in this sample may be carry-over from other donors' samples. The V and J genes are TRBV27 and TRBJ2-1; TRBD2 might be the D (7 bases). CDR3 amino acids: CASSDLGGGAGNEQFF. The CDR3 bases are TGTGCCAGCAGTGACCTTGGGGGGGGCGCGGGTAATGAGCAGTTCTTC.